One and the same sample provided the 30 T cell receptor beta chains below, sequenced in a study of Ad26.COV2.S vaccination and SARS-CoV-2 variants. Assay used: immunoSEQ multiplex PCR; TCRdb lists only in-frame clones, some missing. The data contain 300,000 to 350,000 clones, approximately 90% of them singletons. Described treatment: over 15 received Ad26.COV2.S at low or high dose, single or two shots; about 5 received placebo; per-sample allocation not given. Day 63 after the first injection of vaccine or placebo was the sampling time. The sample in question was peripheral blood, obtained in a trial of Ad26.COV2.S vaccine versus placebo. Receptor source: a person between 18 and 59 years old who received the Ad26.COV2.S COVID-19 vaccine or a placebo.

CDR3 DNA sequence: TGTGCCTGGAGTGTATTCCCTGGGGTTTACGAGCAGTACTTC. Its translation: CAWSVFPGVYEQYF. The chain joins TRBV30 to TRBJ2-7; D is undetermined. The CDR3 runs 14 residues. The germline gives CDR1 GTSNPN, CDR2 SVGIG (reference sequence). Trimming cost V 0 bases and J 4 bases, with 13 bases left between them.

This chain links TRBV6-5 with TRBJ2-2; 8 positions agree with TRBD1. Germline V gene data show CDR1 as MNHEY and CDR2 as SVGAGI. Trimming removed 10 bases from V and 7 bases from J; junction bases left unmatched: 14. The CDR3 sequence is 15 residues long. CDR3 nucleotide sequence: TGTGCCACCTCAAAGGAAACAGGGGGGCACGGGGAGCTGTTTTTT. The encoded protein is CATSKETGGHGELFF.

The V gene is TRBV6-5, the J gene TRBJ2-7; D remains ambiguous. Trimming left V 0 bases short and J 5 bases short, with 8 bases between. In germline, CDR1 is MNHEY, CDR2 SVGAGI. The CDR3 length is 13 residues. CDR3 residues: CASSYSVLNEQYF. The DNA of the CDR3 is TGTGCCAGCAGTTACTCGGTTCTTAACGAGCAGTACTTC.

For the CDR3, the DNA is TGTGCCAGCAGCTTGGATGTGAGCGGGGAGCTGTTTTTT. It is translated as CASSLDVSGELFF. The rearrangement links TRBV5-5 to TRBJ2-2, with D uncertain. V lost 0 bases and J 7 bases, leaving 7 bases between the germline ends. Germline V gene lookup returns CDR1 SGHKS and CDR2 YYEKEE (reference sequence). This CDR3 spans 13 amino acids.

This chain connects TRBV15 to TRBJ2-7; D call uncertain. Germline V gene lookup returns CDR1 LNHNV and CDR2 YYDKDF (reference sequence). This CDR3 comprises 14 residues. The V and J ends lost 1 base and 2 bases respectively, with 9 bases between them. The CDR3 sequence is CATSRGGNTYEQYF. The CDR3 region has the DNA TGTGCCACCAGCAGAGGTGGCAACACCTACGAGCAGTACTTC. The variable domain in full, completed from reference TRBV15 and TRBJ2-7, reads DAMVIQNPRYQVTQFGKPVTLSCSQTLNHNVMYWYQQKSSQAPKLLFHYYDKDFNNEADTPDNFQSRRPNTSFCFLDIRSPGLGDTAMYLCATSRGGNTYEQYFGPGTRLTVT.

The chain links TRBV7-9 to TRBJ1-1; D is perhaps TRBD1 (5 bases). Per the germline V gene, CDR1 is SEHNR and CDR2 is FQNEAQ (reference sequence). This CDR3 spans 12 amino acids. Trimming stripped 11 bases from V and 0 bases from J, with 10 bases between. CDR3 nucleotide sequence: TGTGCCGGGGAGGGGATGAACACTGAAGCTTTCTTT. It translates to CAGEGMNTEAFF.

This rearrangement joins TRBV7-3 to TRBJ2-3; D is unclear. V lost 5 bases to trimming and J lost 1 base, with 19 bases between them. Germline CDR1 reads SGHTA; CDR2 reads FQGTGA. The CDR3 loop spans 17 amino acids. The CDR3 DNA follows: TGTGCCAGCAGCCCCCACCCCGCCTTGCGAGGCACAGATACGCAGTATTTT. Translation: CASSPHPALRGTDTQYF.

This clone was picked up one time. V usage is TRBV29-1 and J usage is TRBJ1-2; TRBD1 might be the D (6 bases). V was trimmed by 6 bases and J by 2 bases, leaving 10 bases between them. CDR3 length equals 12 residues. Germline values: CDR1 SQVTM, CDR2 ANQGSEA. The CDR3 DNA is TGCAGCGTAGCCCAGGGGAACTATGGCTACACCTTC. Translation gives CSVAQGNYGYTF.

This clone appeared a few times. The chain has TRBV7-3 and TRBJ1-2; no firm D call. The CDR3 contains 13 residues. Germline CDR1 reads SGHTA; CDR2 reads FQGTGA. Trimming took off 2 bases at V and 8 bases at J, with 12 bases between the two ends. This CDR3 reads CASSLDGGRGYTF. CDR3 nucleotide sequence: TGTGCCAGCAGCTTAGATGGCGGAAGGGGCTACACCTTC.

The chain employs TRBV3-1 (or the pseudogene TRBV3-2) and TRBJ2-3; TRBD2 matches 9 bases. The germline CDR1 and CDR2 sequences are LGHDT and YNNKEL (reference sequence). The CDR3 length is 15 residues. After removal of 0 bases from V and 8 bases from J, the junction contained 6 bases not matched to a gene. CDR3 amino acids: CASSQELKLAGTQYF. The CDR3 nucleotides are TGTGCCAGCAGCCAAGAATTAAAACTAGCGGGTACGCAGTATTTT.

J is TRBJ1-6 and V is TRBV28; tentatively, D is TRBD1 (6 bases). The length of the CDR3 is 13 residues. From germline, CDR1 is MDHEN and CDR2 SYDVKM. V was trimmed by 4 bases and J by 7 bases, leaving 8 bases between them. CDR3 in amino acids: CASSSTGNSPLHF. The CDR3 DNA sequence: TGTGCCAGCAGTTCCACAGGGAATTCACCCCTCCACTTT.

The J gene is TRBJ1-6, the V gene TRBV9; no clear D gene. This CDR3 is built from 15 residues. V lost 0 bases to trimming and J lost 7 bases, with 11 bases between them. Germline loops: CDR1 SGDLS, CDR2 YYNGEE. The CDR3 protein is CASSVGVTENSPLHF. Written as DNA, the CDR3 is TGTGCCAGCAGCGTAGGGGTGACGGAGAATTCACCCCTCCACTTT.

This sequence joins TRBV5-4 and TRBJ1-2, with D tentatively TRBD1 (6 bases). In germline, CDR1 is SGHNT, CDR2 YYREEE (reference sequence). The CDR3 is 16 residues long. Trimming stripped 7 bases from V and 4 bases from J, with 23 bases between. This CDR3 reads CASFTQGLGEVYGYTF. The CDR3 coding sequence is TGTGCCAGCTTCACACAGGGTTTGGGCGAAGTCTATGGCTACACCTTC.

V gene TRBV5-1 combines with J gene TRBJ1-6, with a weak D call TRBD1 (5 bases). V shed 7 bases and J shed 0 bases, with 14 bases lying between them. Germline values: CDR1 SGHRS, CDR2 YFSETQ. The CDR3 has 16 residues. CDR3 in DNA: TGCGCCAGCGCCCATGGGGGGGGCTCCTATAATTCACCCCTCCACTTT. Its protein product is CASAHGGGSYNSPLHF.

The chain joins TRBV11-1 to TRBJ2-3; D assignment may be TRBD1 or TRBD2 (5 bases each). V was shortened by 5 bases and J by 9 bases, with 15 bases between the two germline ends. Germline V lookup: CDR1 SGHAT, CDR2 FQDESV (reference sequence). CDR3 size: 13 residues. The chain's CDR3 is CASSHRSRGTQYF. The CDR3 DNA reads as TGTGCCAGCAGCCACAGGTCGCGAGGGACGCAGTATTTT.

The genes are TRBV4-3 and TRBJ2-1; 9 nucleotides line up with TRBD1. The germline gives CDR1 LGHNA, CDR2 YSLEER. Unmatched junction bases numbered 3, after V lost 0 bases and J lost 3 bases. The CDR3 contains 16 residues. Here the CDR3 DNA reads TGCGCCAGCAGCCAAGATGGGACAGGGATCTACAATGAGCAGTTCTTC. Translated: CASSQDGTGIYNEQFF.

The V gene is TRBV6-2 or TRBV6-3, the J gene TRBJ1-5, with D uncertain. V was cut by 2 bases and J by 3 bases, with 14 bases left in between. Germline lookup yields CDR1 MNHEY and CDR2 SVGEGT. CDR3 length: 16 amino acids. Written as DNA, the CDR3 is TGTGCCAGCAGTTACCCCCTGGGAGGAAACAATCAGCCCCAGCATTTT. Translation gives CASSYPLGGNNQPQHF.

The CDR3 region is CASGGLGVNQPQHF. The CDR3 nucleotides read TGTGCCAGCGGGGGTCTAGGGGTCAATCAGCCCCAGCATTTT. The chain carries TRBV28 and TRBJ1-5; possibly TRBD1 for D (5 bases). This CDR3 contains 14 residues. The germline V gene has CDR1 MDHEN and CDR2 SYDVKM. The V end was cut by 8 bases, the J end by 3 bases, with 14 bases between.

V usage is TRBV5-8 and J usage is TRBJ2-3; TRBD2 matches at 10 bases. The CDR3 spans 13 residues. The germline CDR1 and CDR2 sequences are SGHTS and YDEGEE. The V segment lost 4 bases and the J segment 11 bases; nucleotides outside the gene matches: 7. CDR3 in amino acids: CASSIASGSLQYF. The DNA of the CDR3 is TGTGCCAGCAGCATCGCTAGCGGGAGCTTGCAGTATTTT. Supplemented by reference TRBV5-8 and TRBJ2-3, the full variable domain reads EAGVTQSPTHLIKTRGQQATLRCSPISGHTSVYWYQQALGLGLQFLLWYDEGEERNRGNFPPRFSGRQFPNYSSELNVNALELEDSALYLCASSIASGSLQYFGPGTRLTVL.

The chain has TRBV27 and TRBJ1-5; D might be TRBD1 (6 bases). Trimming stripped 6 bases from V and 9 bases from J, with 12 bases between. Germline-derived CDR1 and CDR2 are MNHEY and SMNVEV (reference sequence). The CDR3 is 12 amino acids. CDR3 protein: CASSPQGGPQHF. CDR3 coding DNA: TGTGCCAGCAGCCCCCAAGGGGGGCCCCAGCATTTT.

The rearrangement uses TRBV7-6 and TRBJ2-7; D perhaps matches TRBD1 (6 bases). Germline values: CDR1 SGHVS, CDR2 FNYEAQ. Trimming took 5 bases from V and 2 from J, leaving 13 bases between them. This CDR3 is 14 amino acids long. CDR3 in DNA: TGTGCCAGCAGCCGGACAGCGTCAACCTACGAGCAGTACTTC. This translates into CASSRTASTYEQYF.

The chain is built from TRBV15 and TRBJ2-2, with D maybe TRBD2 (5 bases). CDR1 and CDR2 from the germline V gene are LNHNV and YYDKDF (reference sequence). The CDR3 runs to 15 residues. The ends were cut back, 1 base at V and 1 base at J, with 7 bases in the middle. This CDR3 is CATSRGEMNTGELFF. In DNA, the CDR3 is TGTGCCACCAGCAGAGGGGAGATGAACACCGGGGAGCTGTTTTTT. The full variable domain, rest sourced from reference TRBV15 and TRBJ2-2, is DAMVIQNPRYQVTQFGKPVTLSCSQTLNHNVMYWYQQKSSQAPKLLFHYYDKDFNNEADTPDNFQSRRPNTSFCFLDIRSPGLGDTAMYLCATSRGEMNTGELFFGEGSRLTVL.

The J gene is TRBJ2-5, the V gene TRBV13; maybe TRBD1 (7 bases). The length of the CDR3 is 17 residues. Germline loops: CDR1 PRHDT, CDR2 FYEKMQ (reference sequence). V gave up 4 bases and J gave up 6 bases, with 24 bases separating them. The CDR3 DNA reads TGTGCCAGCAGCTCCAGGGGGGCCGGGGGCTCTGAAAAGACCCAGTACTTC. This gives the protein CASSSRGAGGSEKTQYF. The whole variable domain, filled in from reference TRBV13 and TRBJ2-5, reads AAGVIQSPRHLIKEKRETATLKCYPIPRHDTVYWYQQGPGQDPQFLISFYEKMQSDKGSIPDRFSAQQFSDYHSELNMSSLELGDSALYFCASSSRGAGGSEKTQYFGPGTRLLVL.

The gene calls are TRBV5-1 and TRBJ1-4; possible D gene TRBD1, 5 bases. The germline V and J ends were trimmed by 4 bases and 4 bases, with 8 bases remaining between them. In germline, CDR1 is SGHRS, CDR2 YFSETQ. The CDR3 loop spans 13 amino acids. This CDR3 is CASSKGINEKLFF. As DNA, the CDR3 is TGCGCCAGCAGCAAGGGGATTAATGAAAAACTGTTTTTT. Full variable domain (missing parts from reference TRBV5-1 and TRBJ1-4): KAGVTQTPRYLIKTRGQQVTLSCSPISGHRSVSWYQQTPGQGLQFLFEYFSETQRNKGNFPGRFSGRQFSNSRSEMNVSTLELGDSALYLCASSKGINEKLFFGSGTQLSVL.

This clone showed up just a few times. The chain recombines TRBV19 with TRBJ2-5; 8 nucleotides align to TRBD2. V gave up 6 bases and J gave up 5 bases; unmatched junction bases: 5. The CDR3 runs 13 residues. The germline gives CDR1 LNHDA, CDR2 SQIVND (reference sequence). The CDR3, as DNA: TGTGCCAGTAGCGGGAGGGCCTCGGAGACCCAGTACTTC. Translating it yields CASSGRASETQYF.

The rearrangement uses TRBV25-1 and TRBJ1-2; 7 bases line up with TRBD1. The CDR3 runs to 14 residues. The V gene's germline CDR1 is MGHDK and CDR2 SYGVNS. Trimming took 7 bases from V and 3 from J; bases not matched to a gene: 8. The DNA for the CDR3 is TGTGCCAGCAAAAGGCCTGGGACAGACTATGGCTACACCTTC. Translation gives CASKRPGTDYGYTF.

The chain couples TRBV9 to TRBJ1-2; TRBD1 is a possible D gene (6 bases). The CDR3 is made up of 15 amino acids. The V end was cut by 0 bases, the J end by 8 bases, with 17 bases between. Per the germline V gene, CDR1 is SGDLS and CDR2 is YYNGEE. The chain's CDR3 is CASSVEGNRERGYTF. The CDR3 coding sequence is TGTGCCAGCAGCGTAGAGGGCAACAGGGAGAGAGGCTACACCTTC.

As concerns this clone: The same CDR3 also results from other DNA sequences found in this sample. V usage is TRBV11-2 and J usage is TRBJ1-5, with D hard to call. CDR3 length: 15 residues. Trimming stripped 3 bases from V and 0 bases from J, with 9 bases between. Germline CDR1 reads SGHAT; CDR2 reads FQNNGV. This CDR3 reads CASSLEGNSNQPQHF. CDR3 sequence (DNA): TGTGCCAGCAGCTTGGAAGGGAATAGCAATCAGCCCCAGCATTTT.

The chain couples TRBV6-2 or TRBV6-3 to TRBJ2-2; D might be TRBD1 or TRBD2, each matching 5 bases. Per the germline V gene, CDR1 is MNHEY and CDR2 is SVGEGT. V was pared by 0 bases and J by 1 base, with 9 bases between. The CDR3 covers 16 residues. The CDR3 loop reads CASSYSPGQNTGELFF. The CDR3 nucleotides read TGTGCCAGCAGTTACTCGCCGGGGCAGAACACCGGGGAGCTGTTTTTT.

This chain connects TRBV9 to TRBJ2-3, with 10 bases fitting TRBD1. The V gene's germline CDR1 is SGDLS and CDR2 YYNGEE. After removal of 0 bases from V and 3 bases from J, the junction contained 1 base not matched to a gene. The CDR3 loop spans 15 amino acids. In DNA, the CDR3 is TGTGCCAGCAGCGTAGTGGGACAGGGGACAGATACGCAGTATTTT. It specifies CASSVVGQGTDTQYF.